This paragraph reports one T cell receptor beta chain. Adults between roughly 18 and 95 years of age took part from about two dozen US areas. Participants had their cohort set by participant-reported clinical history. Two negative PCRs, clearance, or symptom resolution had been documented for recovered Cohort 3 donors. Sequenced by immunoSEQ multiplex PCR; TCRdb stores in-frame clones only, minus some. The sample records some 230,000 clones, approximately 80% being singletons. From germline, CDR1 is LNHDA and CDR2 SQIVND (reference sequence). CDR3 size: 19 residues. Unmatched junction bases numbered 16, after V lost 7 bases and J lost 2 bases. The source of the sample is a study of blood T cell repertoires in COVID-19. The overall study: T cells, B-cell-depleted T cells, or PBMCs supplied cDNA or gDNA.

The receptor comes from a man aged 35 to 55 who had recovered from COVID-19. The chain carries TRBV19 and TRBJ2-6, with 8 bases that match TRBD1. Sequenced input: PBMCs or T cells enriched from blood (not recorded which). CDR3 in amino acids: CASIGPMRTGRTGANVLTF. CDR3 nucleotide sequence: TGTGCCAGTATTGGCCCCATGCGGACAGGGAGGACTGGGGCCAACGTCCTGACTTTC.